These T cell receptor beta chains were read from a single sample in a study of cytomegalovirus exposure and HLA in healthy donors. The method was immunoSEQ multiplex PCR; TCRdb's version includes in-frame clones alone and lacks a portion of them. The sample's table shows around 150,000 clones. Sample: PBMCs. These receptors were taken from a man aged 35-49 years in good health and CMV-seronegative. Both conserved end residues are part of each CDR3.

v_call cdr3_aa
TRBV5-1 CASSYVAGGRTDTQYF
TRBV4-3 CASSPTEGADTGELFF
TRBV2 CASSGSGGAIVEQFF
TRBV19 CASSIGGLAGRETQYF
TRBV7-8 CASSLEFGKTATDTQYF
TRBV14 CASSPRLAVSYEQYF
TRBV10-3 CAISRTGNTEAFF
TRBV7-2 CASSLEGLAGFTQYF
TRBV6-5 CASSRDRGTEAFF
TRBV10-3 CAISEPQTNRVLEAFF
TRBV5-1 CASSLAQGANTGELFF
TRBV5-4 CASSSGLAGFQETQYF
TRBV2 CASSDRTGYQPQHF
TRBV2 CASSEGRVGNSPLHF
TRBV6-5 CASSPRTGMNTEAFF